This paragraph covers one T cell receptor (beta chain) sequence. PCR amplification relied on 60 Vbeta primers (plus 13 Jbeta primers). Data came from immunoSEQ multiplex PCR; TCRdb stores just in-frame clones and leaves some out. The sample yields 150,000 to 250,000 clones, approximately 83% seen once. The data were taken from a study of cytomegalovirus exposure and HLA in healthy donors. The CDR3 is 12 amino acids. The germline V gene encodes CDR1 SGHAT and CDR2 FQNNGV. V was cut by 0 bases and J by 13 bases, with 7 bases left in between. The sample consisted of PBMCs. The TCR originated in a boy aged 2 to 10 in good health and CMV-seronegative. The chain links TRBV11-2 to TRBJ1-6, with D unresolved. As DNA, the CDR3 is TGTGCCAGCAGCTTAGATGCCAGGCCCCTCCACTTT. This encodes CASSLDARPLHF.